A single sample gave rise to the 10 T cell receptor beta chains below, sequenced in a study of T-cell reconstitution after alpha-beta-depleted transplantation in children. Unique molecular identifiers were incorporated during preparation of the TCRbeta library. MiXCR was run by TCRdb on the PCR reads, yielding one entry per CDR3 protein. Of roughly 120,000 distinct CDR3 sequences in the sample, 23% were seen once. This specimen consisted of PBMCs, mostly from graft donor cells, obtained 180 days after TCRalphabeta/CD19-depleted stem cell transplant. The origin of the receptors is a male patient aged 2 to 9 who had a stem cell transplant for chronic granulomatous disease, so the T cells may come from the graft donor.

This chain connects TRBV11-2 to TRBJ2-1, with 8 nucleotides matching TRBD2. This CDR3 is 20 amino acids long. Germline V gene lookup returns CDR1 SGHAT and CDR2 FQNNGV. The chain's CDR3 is CARDLELEGWTSRLHNEQFF. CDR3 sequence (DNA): TGTGCTAGAGACTTAGAGTTGGAGGGTTGGACTAGCCGACTACACAATGAGCAGTTCTTC.

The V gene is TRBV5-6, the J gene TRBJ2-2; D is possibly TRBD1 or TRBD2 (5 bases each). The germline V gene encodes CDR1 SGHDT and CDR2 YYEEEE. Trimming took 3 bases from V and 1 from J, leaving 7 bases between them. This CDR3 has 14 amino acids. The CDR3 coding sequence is TGTGCCAGCAGCTGGGACCTGAACACCGGGGAGCTGTTTTTT. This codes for CASSWDLNTGELFF.

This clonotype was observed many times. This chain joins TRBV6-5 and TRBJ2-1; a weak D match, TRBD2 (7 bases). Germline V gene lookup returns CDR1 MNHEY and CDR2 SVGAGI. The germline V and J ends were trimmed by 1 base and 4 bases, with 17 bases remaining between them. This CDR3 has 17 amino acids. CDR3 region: CASSYLAGAQGYNEQFF. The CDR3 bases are TGTGCCAGCAGTTACTTGGCGGGGGCCCAAGGTTACAATGAGCAGTTCTTC.

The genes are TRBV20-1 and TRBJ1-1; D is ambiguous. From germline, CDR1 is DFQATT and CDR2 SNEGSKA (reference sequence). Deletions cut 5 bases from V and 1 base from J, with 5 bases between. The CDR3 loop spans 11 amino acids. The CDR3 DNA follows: TGCAGTGCTTGGGAGAACACTGAAGCTTTCTTT. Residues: CSAWENTEAFF.

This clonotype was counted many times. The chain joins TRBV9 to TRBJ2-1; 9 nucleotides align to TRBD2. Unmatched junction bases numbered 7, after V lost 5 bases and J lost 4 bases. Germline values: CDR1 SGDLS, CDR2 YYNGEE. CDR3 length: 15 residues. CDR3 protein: CASRPPSGNYNEQFF. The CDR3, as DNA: TGTGCCAGCAGACCCCCTAGCGGGAATTACAATGAGCAGTTCTTC.

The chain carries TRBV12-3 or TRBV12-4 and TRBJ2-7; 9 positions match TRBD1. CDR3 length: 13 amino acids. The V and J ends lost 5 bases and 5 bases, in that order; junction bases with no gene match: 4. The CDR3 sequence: CASSPRTGDEQYF. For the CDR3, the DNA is TGTGCCAGCAGTCCCCGGACAGGGGACGAGCAGTACTTC.

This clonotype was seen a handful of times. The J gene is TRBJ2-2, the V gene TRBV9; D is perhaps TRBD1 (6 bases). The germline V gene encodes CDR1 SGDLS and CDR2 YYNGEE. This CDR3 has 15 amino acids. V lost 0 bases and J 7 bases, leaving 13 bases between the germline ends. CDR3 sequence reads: CASSVGDTLGGELFF. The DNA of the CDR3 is TGTGCCAGCAGCGTAGGGGACACCTTGGGCGGGGAGCTGTTTTTT.

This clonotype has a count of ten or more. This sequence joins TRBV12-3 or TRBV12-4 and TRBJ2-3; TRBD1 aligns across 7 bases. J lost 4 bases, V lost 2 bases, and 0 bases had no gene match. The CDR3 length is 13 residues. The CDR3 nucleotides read TGTGCCAGCAGTTTACAGGGGGCAGATACGCAGTATTTT. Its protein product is CASSLQGADTQYF.

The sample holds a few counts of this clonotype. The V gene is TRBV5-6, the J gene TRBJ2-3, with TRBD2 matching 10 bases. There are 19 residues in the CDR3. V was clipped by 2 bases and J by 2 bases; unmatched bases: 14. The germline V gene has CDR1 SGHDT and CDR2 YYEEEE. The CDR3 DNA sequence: TGTGCCAGCAGCTTTAACCTAGCGGGGGTCTATTACTCCACAGATACGCAGTATTTT. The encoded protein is CASSFNLAGVYYSTDTQYF.

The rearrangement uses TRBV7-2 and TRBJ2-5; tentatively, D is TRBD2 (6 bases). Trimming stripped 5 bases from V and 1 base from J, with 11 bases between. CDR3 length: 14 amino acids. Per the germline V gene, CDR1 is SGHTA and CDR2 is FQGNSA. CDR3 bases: TGTGCCAGCAGCCGCTTCGGGAGCCAAGAGACCCAGTACTTC. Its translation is CASSRFGSQETQYF.